Included here is one TCR beta chain sequence, with context. Its antigen is undetermined. Amplification used 60 Vbeta primers and 13 Jbeta primers. The data were produced by immunoSEQ multiplex PCR, yet TCRdb's version contains in-frame clones alone and is incomplete. In the table there are about 270,000 clones, around two thirds of which are singletons. Trimming stripped 2 bases from V and 9 bases from J, with 19 bases between. The length of the CDR3 is 15 residues. Germline loops: CDR1 SNHLY, CDR2 FYNNEI. The sample comes from a study of cytomegalovirus exposure and HLA in healthy donors. Study conclusions and caveats: What TCR beta sequences reportedly achieved was accurate prediction of HLA-A and HLA-B alleles in most subjects. Equally common other TCR beta chains were less clonally expanded than HLA-associated ones, a later analysis found.

V and J are TRBV2 and TRBJ2-5; the D gene is possibly TRBD2 (6 bases). The sample comprised PBMCs. The receptor comes from a female donor in good health and CMV-seronegative. Written as DNA, the CDR3 is TGTGCCAGCAGTGAAAGCGGACTACGCCTTGGGGCCCAGTACTTC. It specifies CASSESGLRLGAQYF.